This section outlines one T cell receptor (beta chain) sequence together with its context. Its matching antigen is unknown. The data were taken from a study of cytomegalovirus exposure and HLA in healthy donors. Whole-study results and caveats: Association with HLA alleles at 0.05 false discovery rate was found for 17,000 or so TCR beta sequences in a later analysis. Most TCRs appeared rarely, but some public TCRs recurred in many donors. A later analysis found most CMV-associated TCR beta chains apparently HLA-restricted. Analyzed later, association rates of TCRs varied across HLA loci, with DRB1 most and HLA-C fewest.

A multiplex PCR was run with 60 Vbeta primers and 13 Jbeta primers. Assay used: immunoSEQ multiplex PCR; TCRdb lists only in-frame clones, some missing. Of hundreds of thousands of clones listed, around four fifths were seen once; the top ten hold roughly 2.5%. The germline V gene has CDR1 SNHLY and CDR2 FYNNEI. The CDR3 runs to 14 residues. Sequencing used PBMCs. The sequence came from a woman between 55 and 75 years old in good health and CMV-seropositive. This rearrangement joins TRBV2 to TRBJ2-7; 7 bases are shared with TRBD2. The closer fit of TRBJ2-1 to the DNA end suggests the J call may be wrong. As DNA, the CDR3 is TGTGCCACCCTCCGCGAACTAGCGTCTCAGGAGCAGTTCTTC. Amino acids: CATLRELASQEQFF.